The present T cell receptor beta chain was sequenced within a study of response to subunit inactivated influenza vaccine. Study outcomes and limitations: It was the authors' suggestion that each seasonal influenza vaccination recruits few new T cells.

About this clonotype itself: Its matching antigen is unknown.

TCRdb processed the RT-PCR reads anew with MiXCR; each CDR3 protein has one entry. The table has around 580,000 distinct CDR3 sequences, 12% seen once; the top ten hold 10% to 13%. This sample comprised PBMCs from blood, obtained on the day of vaccination. The receptor was derived from a man between 50 and 59 years old who received an inactivated influenza vaccine.

The DNA of the CDR3 is TGTGCCAGCAGCTTAGACAGGGTGAGGCTCCGGACCGGGGAGCTGTTTTTT. Translating it yields CASSLDRVRLRTGELFF. The chain employs TRBV11-2 and TRBJ2-2; weak D call: TRBD1 (5 bases). Per germline, CDR1 SGHAT and CDR2 FQNNGV. V lost 0 bases and J 5 bases, leaving 16 bases between the germline ends. There are 17 residues in the CDR3.